This TCR beta chain was sequenced for a study of blood T cell repertoires in COVID-19. Assay: immunoSEQ multiplex PCR; the TCRdb copy retains only in-frame clones and omits some. Among about 90,000 clones listed, 75% to 85% were seen once. The trim removed 3 bases at V and 0 bases at J, leaving 10 bases unmatched. Germline V gives CDR1 KGHSH, CDR2 LQKENI. The CDR3 is 17 residues long. This chain connects TRBV18 to TRBJ1-1; 7 bases line up with TRBD1. Source material: peripheral blood. The TCR sequence derives from a human donor in a cohort sampled during active COVID-19. CDR3 residues: CASSPFLRQGMNTEAFF. The CDR3 bases are TGTGCCAGCTCACCCTTCTTGAGACAGGGAATGAACACTGAAGCTTTCTTT.